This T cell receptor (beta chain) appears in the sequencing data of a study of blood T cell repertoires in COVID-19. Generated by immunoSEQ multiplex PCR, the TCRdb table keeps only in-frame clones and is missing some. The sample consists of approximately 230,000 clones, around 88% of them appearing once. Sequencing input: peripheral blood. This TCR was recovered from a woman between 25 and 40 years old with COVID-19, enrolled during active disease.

The CDR3 DNA sequence: TGTGCCAGCAATCCCGGGAATAACAATGAGCAGTTCTTC. Translation: CASNPGNNNEQFF. The chain joins TRBV2 to TRBJ2-1, with D possibly matching TRBD2 (5 bases). The germline V gene has CDR1 SNHLY and CDR2 FYNNEI. Trimming shortened V by 7 bases and J by 5 bases, and 12 bases separated the two germline ends. The CDR3 is 13 residues long.